The 5 T cell receptor beta chains given below trace back to one sample, sequenced in a study of blood T cell repertoires in COVID-19. The method was immunoSEQ multiplex PCR; TCRdb's version includes in-frame clones alone and lacks a portion of them. The top ten hold roughly 15% of the sample, which has just over 90,000 clones, around four fifths seen once. The sample comprised peripheral blood. The receptor set was obtained from a human donor in a cohort sampled during active COVID-19.

The V call is TRBV5-1, the J call TRBJ2-3; D possibly corresponds to TRBD1 (7 bases). Between the trimmed V and J ends, which lost 0 bases and 3 bases, there was a span of 11 bases. The CDR3 totals 15 residues. Germline-derived CDR1 and CDR2 are SGHRS and YFSETQ. The CDR3 region has the DNA TGCGCCAGCAGCTTGGCCCAGGGGGGAACAGATACGCAGTATTTT. It translates to CASSLAQGGTDTQYF.

This chain uses TRBV7-9 with TRBJ1-1; the D is unclear. This CDR3 has 15 residues. Germline CDR1 reads SEHNR; CDR2 reads FQNEAQ (reference sequence). The V gene lost 6 bases and the J gene lost 4 bases, with 18 bases spanning the gap. Here the CDR3 DNA reads TGTGCCAGCAGTTCGCCGGAGGCCCTTACCACTGAAGCTTTCTTT. This gives the protein CASSSPEALTTEAFF.

The chain joins TRBV10-2 to TRBJ2-7; perhaps TRBD1 as D (5 bases). V shed 6 bases and J shed 2 bases, with 11 bases lying between them. Per germline, CDR1 WSHSY and CDR2 SAAADI. This CDR3 is built from 13 residues. In nucleotides, the CDR3 is TGCGCCAGCAGGCCAGGGATCGCCTACGAGCAGTACTTC. Translating gives CASRPGIAYEQYF.

The chain employs TRBV6-6 and TRBJ2-4; D unclear. Trimming removed 6 bases from V and 2 bases from J, with 14 bases in between. The germline gives CDR1 MNHNY, CDR2 SVGAGI (reference sequence). This CDR3 contains 15 residues. CDR3 bases: TGTGCCAGCAGCCCCCCGGGTTCAACCAAAAACATTCAGTACTTC. Translation: CASSPPGSTKNIQYF.

The chain combines TRBV9 with TRBJ2-5; 12 bases are a match to TRBD2. CDR1 is SGDLS and CDR2 is YYNGEE in the germline V gene. The V segment lost 4 bases and the J segment 5 bases; nucleotides outside the gene matches: 9. The CDR3 consists of 16 residues. The CDR3 bases are TGTGCCAGCAGCCCAGGTCTAGCGGGGGGGCCGGAGACCCAGTACTTC. Protein: CASSPGLAGGPETQYF.